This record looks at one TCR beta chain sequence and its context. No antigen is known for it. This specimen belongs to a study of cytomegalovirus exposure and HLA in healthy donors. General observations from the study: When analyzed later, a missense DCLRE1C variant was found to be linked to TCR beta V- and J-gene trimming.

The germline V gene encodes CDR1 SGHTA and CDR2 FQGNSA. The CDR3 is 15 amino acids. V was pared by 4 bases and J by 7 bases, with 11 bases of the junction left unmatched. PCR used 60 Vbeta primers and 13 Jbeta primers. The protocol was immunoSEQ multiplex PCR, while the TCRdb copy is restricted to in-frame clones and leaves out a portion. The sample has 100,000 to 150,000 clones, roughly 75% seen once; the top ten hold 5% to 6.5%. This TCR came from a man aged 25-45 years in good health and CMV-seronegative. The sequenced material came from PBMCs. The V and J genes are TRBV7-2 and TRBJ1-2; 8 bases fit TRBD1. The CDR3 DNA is TGTGCCAGCAGCTCAATCATCCAGGGGGCCGGTGGCTACACCTTC. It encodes CASSSIIQGAGGYTF.